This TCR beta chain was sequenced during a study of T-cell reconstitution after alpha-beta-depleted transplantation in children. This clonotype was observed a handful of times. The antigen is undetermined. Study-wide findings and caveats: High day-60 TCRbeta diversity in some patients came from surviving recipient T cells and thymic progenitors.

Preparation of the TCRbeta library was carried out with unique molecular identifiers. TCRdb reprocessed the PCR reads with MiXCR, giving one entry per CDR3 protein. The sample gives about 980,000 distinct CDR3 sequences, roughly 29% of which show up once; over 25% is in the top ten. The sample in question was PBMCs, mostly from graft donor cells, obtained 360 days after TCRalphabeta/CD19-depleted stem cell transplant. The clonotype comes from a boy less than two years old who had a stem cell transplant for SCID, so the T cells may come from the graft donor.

The CDR3 DNA reads as TGCAGCGTTGAAGATCCGGCAGGCTCCTACAATGAGCAGTTCTTC. Amino acids: CSVEDPAGSYNEQFF. The rearrangement joins TRBV29-1 to TRBJ2-1; D unclear. The CDR3 loop spans 15 amino acids. Looked up from germline, CDR1 is SQVTM and CDR2 is ANQGSEA. V shed 0 bases and J shed 0 bases, with 9 bases lying between them.